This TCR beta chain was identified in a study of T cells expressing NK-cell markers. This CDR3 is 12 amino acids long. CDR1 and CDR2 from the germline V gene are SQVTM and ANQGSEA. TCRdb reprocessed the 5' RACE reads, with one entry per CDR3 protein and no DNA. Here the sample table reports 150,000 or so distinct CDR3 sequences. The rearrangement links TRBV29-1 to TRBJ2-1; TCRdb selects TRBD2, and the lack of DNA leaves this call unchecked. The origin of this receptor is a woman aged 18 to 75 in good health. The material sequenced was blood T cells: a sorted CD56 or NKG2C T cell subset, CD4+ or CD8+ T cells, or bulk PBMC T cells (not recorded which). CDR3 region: CSIRALYNEQFF.